The 25 T cell receptor beta chains listed next were all sequenced from one sample in a study of blood T cells in healthy people across ages. A J-beta primer mix and a sample-barcoded 5' primer were used in a second PCR of roughly 6 to 12 cycles. TCRdb processed the 5' RACE reads anew with MiXCR; each CDR3 protein has one entry. The sample lists approximately 1,000,000 distinct CDR3 sequences, roughly 45% occurring once. The specimen was blood. The source is a woman aged 60-75 years in good health.

The chain couples TRBV6-5 to TRBJ2-7, with 7 bases identical to TRBD2. The trim removed 2 bases at V and 6 bases at J, leaving 10 bases unmatched. The CDR3 sequence is 15 residues long. The germline CDR1 and CDR2 sequences are MNHEY and SVGAGI. Here the CDR3 reads CASSYAGGRGSEQYF. The CDR3 DNA sequence: TGTGCCAGCAGTTACGCGGGCGGGAGAGGCAGCGAGCAGTACTTC.

The chain couples TRBV18 to TRBJ2-1, with D maybe TRBD2 (6 bases). Looked up from germline, CDR1 is KGHSH and CDR2 is LQKENI. This CDR3 region has 16 residues. V was trimmed by 6 bases and J by 2 bases, leaving 17 bases between them. The CDR3: CASSPGRGKTYNEQFF. CDR3 nucleotides: TGTGCCAGCTCCCCGGGCCGGGGGAAAACCTACAATGAGCAGTTCTTC.

The gene calls are TRBV7-9 and TRBJ2-1, with D perhaps TRBD2 (5 bases). CDR3 length: 12 residues. The germline V gene encodes CDR1 SEHNR and CDR2 FQNEAQ (reference sequence). Trimming cost V 1 base and J 10 bases, with 8 bases left between them. The chain's CDR3 is CASSLGRREQFF. In DNA, the CDR3 is TGTGCCAGCAGCTTAGGGCGGAGGGAGCAGTTCTTC. The entire variable domain, with the rest obtained from reference TRBV7-9 and TRBJ2-1, is as follows: DTGVSQNPRHKITKRGQNVTFRCDPISEHNRLYWYRQTLGQGPEFLTYFQNEAQLEKSRLLSDRFSAERPKGSFSTLEIQRTEQGDSAMYLCASSLGRREQFFGPGTRLTVL.

V and J are TRBV5-6 and TRBJ2-7, with a tentative D call TRBD1 (5 bases). The CDR3 extends over 13 amino acids. The V end lost 1 base, the J end lost 6 bases, and 11 bases lay between the germline ends. Germline lookup yields CDR1 SGHDT and CDR2 YYEEEE. In nucleotides, the CDR3 is TGTGCCAGCAGCTTGTTAGGGGTCTTCGAGCAGTACTTC. It encodes CASSLLGVFEQYF.

The chain uses TRBV12-3 or TRBV12-4 and TRBJ2-3; a weak D match, TRBD1 (6 bases). V was shortened by 1 base and J by 0 bases, with 17 bases between the two germline ends. CDR3 length equals 18 residues. The DNA of the CDR3 is TGTGCCAGCAGTTTAGGGTTGGACACAGGGAAGAGCACAGATACGCAGTATTTT. Translated, it gives CASSLGLDTGKSTDTQYF.

This clonotype was detected a few times. The rearrangement uses TRBV11-2 and TRBJ2-3, with D unresolved. Trimming removed 5 bases at V and 5 bases at J, with 14 bases between. In germline, CDR1 is SGHAT, CDR2 FQNNGV. The CDR3 is 14 residues long. The CDR3 DNA follows: TGTGCCAGCAGCCCAGGCAGTTTGGAAGATACGCAGTATTTT. It yields the protein CASSPGSLEDTQYF.

In its sample, this clonotype was seen a few times. The chain employs TRBV9 and TRBJ2-7, with TRBD2 matching 10 bases. The tail of the sequence fits TRBJ2-5 better, so the J call may be wrong. Germline V CDR1 and CDR2: SGDLS, YYNGEE. CDR3 length: 16 residues. CDR3 coding DNA: TGTGCCAGCAGCGTAGGCCCTAGCGGGAGTCGTGAGACCCAGTACTTC. It yields the protein CASSVGPSGSRETQYF.

In this sample, this clonotype turned up once. The gene calls are TRBV20-1 and TRBJ1-2, with D possibly being TRBD1 (5 bases). The germline gives CDR1 DFQATT, CDR2 SNEGSKA (reference sequence). The CDR3 consists of 13 residues. CDR3 nucleotide sequence: TGCAGGGGGCGTTCCGGATTGGTGGATGGCTACACCTTC. It yields the protein CRGRSGLVDGYTF.

The table lists this clonotype with many counts. The chain combines TRBV20-1 with TRBJ2-7, with 8 bases matching TRBD2. Germline trimming cut 5 bases from V and 5 bases from J; bases unmatched to any gene: 14. This CDR3 has 15 residues. The germline CDR1 and CDR2 sequences are DFQATT and SNEGSKA (reference sequence). The CDR3 DNA is TGCAGTGCTCCCCCGGGAGGGGCGTCGTCCCACGAGCAGTACTTC. This encodes CSAPPGGASSHEQYF.

This chain connects TRBV28 to TRBJ2-7, with 9 bases identical to TRBD2. Germline CDR1 is MDHEN and CDR2 is SYDVKM. V was pared by 3 bases and J by 3 bases, with 3 bases of the junction left unmatched. There are 14 residues in the CDR3. The CDR3 here is CASSFASGIYEQYF. The CDR3, as DNA: TGTGCCAGCAGTTTTGCTAGCGGGATCTACGAGCAGTACTTC.

In this sample, this clonotype turned up a few times. This chain uses TRBV11-2 with TRBJ2-3; D is undetermined. Trimming removed 1 base from V and 9 bases from J, with 11 bases in between. The germline V gene has CDR1 SGHAT and CDR2 FQNNGV. The CDR3 spans 13 residues. The CDR3 DNA sequence: TGTGCCAGCAGCTTAGGATTTAAGGACACGCAGTATTTT. Encoded protein: CASSLGFKDTQYF.

The CDR3 DNA sequence: TGCGCCAGCGGTCCCCGGGGGCGGTTCACTGAAGCTTTCTTT. Translation: CASGPRGRFTEAFF. The genes are TRBV5-1 and TRBJ1-1; D might be TRBD1 (6 bases). With 7 bases removed from V and 4 bases from J, the gap between germline ends came to 17 bases. Germline lookup yields CDR1 SGHRS and CDR2 YFSETQ. This CDR3 has 14 residues.

V is TRBV27 and J is TRBJ1-2; 12 bases map to TRBD1. The length of the CDR3 is 15 residues. Trimming took 4 bases from V and 8 from J; bases not matched to a gene: 8. Germline loops: CDR1 MNHEY, CDR2 SMNVEV (reference sequence). CDR3 nucleotides: TGTGCCAGCAGTTCGCCGGGACAGGGGGCGAGGGGCTACACCTTC. Translated: CASSSPGQGARGYTF.

The chain couples TRBV4-2 to TRBJ2-7, with a tentative D call TRBD1 (6 bases). The V and J ends lost 3 bases and 4 bases respectively, with 22 bases between them. Germline V gene lookup returns CDR1 LGHNA and CDR2 YNFKEQ. The CDR3 extends over 17 amino acids. The CDR3 sequence is CASSQGMSQGQRYEQYF. DNA of the CDR3: TGTGCCAGCAGCCAGGGGATGAGCCAGGGGCAACGTTACGAGCAGTACTTC.

The chain's CDR3 is CATSRDGRVSSTGELFF. Written as DNA, the CDR3 is TGTGCCACCAGCAGAGATGGGAGAGTTAGTAGCACCGGGGAGCTGTTTTTT. This chain links TRBV15 with TRBJ2-2; TRBD2 might be the D (5 bases). The CDR3 is made up of 17 amino acids. Trimming cost V 0 bases and J 4 bases, with 15 bases left between them. Germline V gene data show CDR1 as LNHNV and CDR2 as YYDKDF (reference sequence).

The CDR3 reads CAISDTGLGTEQYF. As DNA, the CDR3 is TGTGCCATCAGTGATACTGGGCTAGGAACCGAGCAGTACTTC. The chain is built from TRBV10-3 and TRBJ2-7; D is uncertain. The CDR3 totals 14 residues. The V gene lost 3 bases and the J gene lost 6 bases, with 15 bases spanning the gap. CDR1 is ENHRY, CDR2 SYGVKD, per germline.

Details on this clonotype: An end of the junction differs from the germline gene, which may be a read error. CDR3 coding DNA: TGTGCCAGCAGTTACCGGACAGGGAGCACAGATACGCGGTATTTT. It yields the protein CASSYRTGSTDTRYF. The chain has TRBV6-5 and TRBJ2-3; 8 nucleotides align to TRBD1. The CDR3 covers 15 residues. Germline CDR1 reads MNHEY; CDR2 reads SVGAGI.

This clonotype was seen repeatedly, ten times or more. This chain's CDR3 is CSVVLGTKPGEQYF. In DNA, the CDR3 is TGCAGCGTTGTTCTCGGGACAAAACCAGGCGAGCAGTACTTC. The chain employs TRBV29-1 and TRBJ2-7; the D gene is possibly TRBD1 (6 bases). V was shortened by 4 bases and J by 6 bases, with 19 bases between the two germline ends. The CDR3 totals 14 residues. CDR1 is SQVTM and CDR2 is ANQGSEA in the germline V gene.

This clonotype was counted between two and nine times. The rearrangement links TRBV2 to TRBJ1-2; D not resolved. Germline CDR1 reads SNHLY; CDR2 reads FYNNEI. The CDR3 is 13 residues long. The germline V and J ends were trimmed by 3 bases and 2 bases, with 7 bases remaining between them. The CDR3 bases are TGTGCCAGCAGTGAGGACGCAAACTATGGCTACACCTTC. Its protein product is CASSEDANYGYTF.

The chain joins TRBV6-1 to TRBJ2-3; the match to TRBD2 covers 12 bases. CDR3 length: 18 residues. V was pared by 5 bases and J by 2 bases, with 11 bases of the junction left unmatched. Germline CDR1 and CDR2: MNHNS and SASEGT. In DNA form, the CDR3 reads TGTGCCAGCAGTAAACTATGGACTAGCGGGACCTCCACAGATACGCAGTATTTT. Its translation: CASSKLWTSGTSTDTQYF.

There are a few counts of this clonotype. The genes are TRBV5-6 and TRBJ1-1; D not resolved. V dropped 3 bases and J dropped 8 bases, with 14 bases sitting between them. There are 13 residues in the CDR3. CDR1 and CDR2 from the germline V gene are SGHDT and YYEEEE. CDR3 sequence: CASSSWAANEAFF. As DNA, the CDR3 is TGTGCCAGCAGCTCCTGGGCCGCCAACGAAGCTTTCTTT.

The chain employs TRBV6-5 and TRBJ1-1; 8 positions match TRBD1. CDR1 MNHEY and CDR2 SVGAGI come from the germline V gene. CDR3 size: 15 residues. V was pared by 5 bases and J by 5 bases, with 10 bases of the junction left unmatched. CDR3 sequence reads: CASSAGTGDTTEAFF. Here the CDR3 DNA reads TGTGCCAGCAGTGCCGGGACAGGCGATACTACTGAAGCTTTCTTT.

This clonotype has only one observation. This chain uses TRBV7-2 with TRBJ2-3; 10 bases fit TRBD2. The CDR3 length is 17 residues. V was clipped by 2 bases and J by 2 bases; unmatched bases: 7. Germline V gene data show CDR1 as SGHTA and CDR2 as FQGNSA. The CDR3 region has the DNA TGTGCCAGCAGCTTATCCGGACTAGCGGAGCTCACAGATACGCAGTATTTT. Translating it yields CASSLSGLAELTDTQYF.

The J gene is TRBJ2-7, the V gene TRBV11-2; D may match TRBD1 or TRBD2 (5 bases each). CDR1 is SGHAT, CDR2 FQNNGV, per germline. V dropped 0 bases and J dropped 0 bases, with 12 bases sitting between them. The CDR3 is made up of 16 amino acids. CDR3 sequence reads: CASSLEGGGNSYEQYF. The CDR3, as DNA: TGTGCCAGCAGCTTAGAGGGTGGGGGTAACTCCTACGAGCAGTACTTC.

This clonotype was observed a handful of times. V gene TRBV6-6 combines with J gene TRBJ2-1; D is unclear. The CDR3 runs 12 residues. Trimming shortened V by 6 bases and J by 6 bases, and 9 bases separated the two germline ends. Per germline, CDR1 MNHNY and CDR2 SVGAGI (reference sequence). For the CDR3, the DNA is TGTGCCAGCAGCGACCCGCCCAATGAGCAGTTCTTC. It encodes CASSDPPNEQFF.